The 12 T cell receptor beta chains below all came from one sample that was sequenced in a study of beta chain features in type 1 diabetes. The sequenced template was cDNA made from the entire isolated RNA. The assay was immunoSEQ multiplex PCR, and TCRdb's table has in-frame clones only and misses some. The repertoire holds 220,000 or so clones, over 65% seen once, with about 0.05% in the top ten. Sequencing used naive CD4+ T cells from blood. These TCRs come from a man aged 25-45 years in good health.

The J gene is TRBJ1-4, the V gene TRBV29-1, with D perhaps TRBD1 (5 bases). Germline V CDR1 and CDR2: SQVTM, ANQGSEA. Trimming left V 6 bases short and J 7 bases short, with 15 bases between. The CDR3 spans 13 residues. The CDR3 DNA reads as TGCAGCGTCGGGGGAACGCGGGCTGAAAAACTGTTTTTT. Amino acids: CSVGGTRAEKLFF.

This clone was detected only a few times. The chain combines TRBV5-4 with TRBJ2-2; tentatively, D is TRBD2 (5 bases). CDR3 size: 17 residues. Trimming took off 0 bases at V and 6 bases at J, with 18 bases between the two ends. Germline V lookup: CDR1 SGHNT, CDR2 YYREEE (reference sequence). The CDR3 here is CASSLAGGRRKAGELFF. DNA for the CDR3: TGTGCCAGCAGCTTGGCAGGAGGCAGGAGAAAGGCCGGGGAGCTGTTTTTT.

The chain joins TRBV23-1 to TRBJ1-2, with D hard to call. TRBV23-1 is treated as an ORF (open reading frame) with a function not yet certain. This CDR3 is 15 amino acids long. V shed 8 bases and J shed 0 bases, with 16 bases lying between them. The CDR3 DNA reads as TGCGCCAGCCCCCTTCGTATGTTCGCTAACTATGGCTACACCTTC. Its protein is CASPLRMFANYGYTF.

The chain recombines TRBV30 with TRBJ2-5; TRBD2 aligns across 8 bases. CDR1 and CDR2 from the germline V gene are GTSNPN and SVGIG (reference sequence). This CDR3 comprises 15 residues. V gave up 1 base and J gave up 2 bases; unmatched junction bases: 6. The DNA for the CDR3 is TGTGCCTGGAGTGGACTAGGCGGGGGGCAAGAGACCCAGTACTTC. Its translation is CAWSGLGGGQETQYF. Combining the CDR3 with reference TRBV30 and TRBJ2-5 gives the whole variable domain SQTIHQWPATLVQPVGSPLSLECTVEGTSNPNLYWYRQAAGRGLQLLFYSVGIGQISSEVPQNLSASRPQDRQFILSSKKLLLSDSGFYLCAWSGLGGGQETQYFGPGTRLLVL.

V usage is TRBV7-2 and J usage is TRBJ2-7; TRBD2 is a possible D gene (6 bases). This CDR3 region has 15 residues. V was cut by 5 bases and J by 2 bases, with 16 bases left in between. Germline V CDR1 and CDR2: SGHTA, FQGNSA. The CDR3 coding sequence is TGTGCCAGCAGCCAAACCGGGAGTGGTACCTACGAGCAGTACTTC. Its translation: CASSQTGSGTYEQYF.

The V gene is TRBV7-2, the J gene TRBJ2-1; weak D call: TRBD2 (5 bases). V dropped 2 bases and J dropped 0 bases, with 8 bases sitting between them. From germline, CDR1 is SGHTA and CDR2 FQGNSA. The CDR3 is 15 residues long. DNA for the CDR3: TGTGCCAGCAGCTTATTAGCGAGCTCCTACAATGAGCAGTTCTTC. Translating gives CASSLLASSYNEQFF.

This clone was detected only a few times. This chain joins TRBV29-1 and TRBJ1-1; possible D gene TRBD1, 6 bases. Trimming removed 1 base at V and 1 base at J, with 10 bases between. CDR3 length equals 14 residues. Germline CDR1 reads SQVTM; CDR2 reads ANQGSEA. The CDR3 here is CSVEARGRNTEAFF. CDR3 nucleotide sequence: TGCAGCGTTGAAGCCCGGGGGCGGAACACTGAAGCTTTCTTT.

V gene TRBV9 combines with J gene TRBJ2-3; D is undetermined. V lost 0 bases to trimming and J lost 0 bases, with 8 bases between them. The germline V gene encodes CDR1 SGDLS and CDR2 YYNGEE. This CDR3 has 15 residues. The CDR3 DNA reads TGTGCCAGCAGCGTAGAGGGATCTAGCACAGATACGCAGTATTTT. Protein product: CASSVEGSSTDTQYF.

The chain recombines TRBV9 with TRBJ2-1, with 10 bases that match TRBD2. Trimming at V came to 5 bases and at J to 8 bases, leaving 13 bases not matched to a gene. Germline V gene lookup returns CDR1 SGDLS and CDR2 YYNGEE. The CDR3 spans 16 residues. The CDR3 sequence is CASSDSGRRNGDEQFF. In nucleotides, the CDR3 is TGTGCCAGCAGTGATAGCGGGAGGCGAAATGGCGATGAGCAGTTCTTC. Based on the CDR3 plus reference TRBV9 and TRBJ2-1, the full variable domain is DSGVTQTPKHLITATGQRVTLRCSPRSGDLSVYWYQQSLDQGLQFLIQYYNGEERAKGNILERFSAQQFPDLHSELNLSSLELGDSALYFCASSDSGRRNGDEQFFGPGTRLTVL.

In this sample, this clone turned up once. The rearrangement links TRBV30 to TRBJ1-1, with D uncertain. V was pared by 5 bases and J by 1 base, with 11 bases between. Germline V CDR1 and CDR2: GTSNPN, SVGIG (reference sequence). The CDR3 extends over 13 amino acids. The CDR3 DNA reads TGTGCCTGGGGACCGGCGGGGAACACTGAAGCTTTCTTT. Protein: CAWGPAGNTEAFF.

This clone appeared a single time. This sequence joins TRBV2 and TRBJ2-7; D is ambiguous. Germline CDR1 reads SNHLY; CDR2 reads FYNNEI. The CDR3 runs to 11 residues. V was shortened by 8 bases and J by 3 bases, with 8 bases between the two germline ends. The CDR3 loop reads CASGMNYEQYF. Written as DNA, the CDR3 is TGTGCCAGCGGCATGAACTACGAGCAGTACTTC.

The rearrangement uses TRBV25-1 and TRBJ2-3, with D uncertain. With 8 bases removed from V and 5 bases from J, the gap between germline ends came to 5 bases. The CDR3 spans 10 residues. Germline CDR1 MGHDK, CDR2 SYGVNS. CDR3 in amino acids: CASAQDTQYF. CDR3 DNA sequence: TGTGCCAGCGCCCAAGATACGCAGTATTTT.